Listed below are T cell receptor beta chains from one sample, sequenced in a study of T-cell reconstitution after alpha-beta-depleted transplantation in children. Using its own MiXCR run on the PCR reads, TCRdb lists one record per CDR3 protein. The sample lists around 120,000 distinct CDR3 sequences, around 23% seen once, with 10% in the top ten. The starting material was PBMCs, mostly from graft donor cells, obtained 180 days after TCRalphabeta/CD19-depleted stem cell transplant. All receptors derive from a male patient between 2 and 10 years old who had a stem cell transplant for chronic granulomatous disease, so the T cells may come from the graft donor. The CDR3 runs from the conserved cysteine through the conserved F or W. Each record gives: D gene, clone size, V gene, J gene, CDR3 protein, CDR3 DNA. A D gene is named only where the DNA matches it firmly. Size tells how often a clone was seen (once, few, many) or the class of an expanded clone, and some rows leave it out.

>TRBD2|few|TRBV10-3|TRBJ2-1
CATYQAGENEQFF
TGTGCCACCTACCAAGCGGGAGAGAATGAGCAGTTCTTC
>TRBD1|many|TRBV10-3|TRBJ1-2
CAISESGGHGYTF
TGTGCCATCAGTGAGTCAGGGGGCCATGGCTACACCTTC
>-|-|TRBV20-1|TRBJ2-3
CSAHKLNTPDTQYF
TGCAGTGCTCATAAACTAAACACGCCAGATACGCAGTATTTT
>-|once|TRBV7-6|TRBJ2-6
CASSKATGSGANVLTF
TGTGCCAGCAGCAAGGCGACAGGCTCTGGGGCCAACGTCCTGACTTTC
>TRBD2|few|TRBV27|TRBJ2-1
CASSPKRLAGAMNEQFF
TGTGCCAGCAGTCCAAAACGACTAGCGGGAGCAATGAATGAGCAGTTCTTC
>-|-|TRBV6-1|TRBJ1-5
CASRTGNSNQPQHF
TGTGCCAGCAGGACAGGTAATAGCAATCAGCCCCAGCATTTT
>TRBD1|-|TRBV20-1|TRBJ1-1
CSAGAPGQPMNTEAFF
TGCAGTGCTGGTGCCCCGGGACAGCCCATGAACACTGAAGCTTTCTTT
>TRBD1|-|TRBV12-3/TRBV12-4|TRBJ2-1
CASIIDRGGSNEQFF
TGTGCCAGCATTATTGACAGGGGGGGAAGCAATGAGCAGTTCTTC
>-|few|TRBV28|TRBJ2-1
CASEKAKGGRNEQFF
TGTGCCAGCGAAAAAGCAAAGGGGGGGCGCAATGAGCAGTTCTTC
>-|many|TRBV29-1|TRBJ2-3
CSVKGDTQYF
TGCAGCGTTAAGGGAGATACGCAGTATTTT
>TRBD1|-|TRBV20-1|TRBJ2-2
CSADGTGNTGELFF
TGCAGTGCAGATGGGACAGGGAACACCGGGGAGCTGTTTTTT
>TRBD1|-|TRBV7-2|TRBJ1-6
CASSLGTGGYNSPLHF
TGTGCCAGCAGCTTAGGGACAGGGGGATATAATTCACCCCTCCACTTT
>-|-|TRBV12-3/TRBV12-4|TRBJ2-7
CASSLMLQGSGYEQYF
TGTGCCAGCAGTTTAATGTTGCAGGGGAGCGGGTACGAGCAGTACTTC
>TRBD1|-|TRBV20-1|TRBJ2-7
CSARPLTGASPYEQYF
TGCAGTGCTAGACCTTTGACAGGGGCCTCCCCCTACGAGCAGTACTTC
>-|-|TRBV7-8|TRBJ2-5
CASSFSSSQETQYF
TGTGCCAGCAGCTTCTCTAGCAGCCAAGAGACCCAGTACTTC
>-|few|TRBV12-3/TRBV12-4|TRBJ2-3
CASSFYVTATTDTQYF
TGTGCCAGCAGTTTTTACGTGACGGCCACCACAGATACGCAGTATTTT
>-|many|TRBV14|TRBJ2-6
CASSQWSSGANVLTF
TGTGCCAGCAGCCAATGGAGCTCTGGGGCCAACGTCCTGACTTTC